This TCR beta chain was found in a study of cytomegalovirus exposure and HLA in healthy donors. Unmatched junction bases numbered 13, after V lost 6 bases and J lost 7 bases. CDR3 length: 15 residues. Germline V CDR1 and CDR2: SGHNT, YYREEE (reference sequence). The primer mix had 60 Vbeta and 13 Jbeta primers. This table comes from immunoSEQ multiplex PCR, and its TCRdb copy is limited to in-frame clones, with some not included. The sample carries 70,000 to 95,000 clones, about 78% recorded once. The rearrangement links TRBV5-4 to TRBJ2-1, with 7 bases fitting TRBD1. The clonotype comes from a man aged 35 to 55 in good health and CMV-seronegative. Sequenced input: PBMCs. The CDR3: CASTLEGALRNEQFF. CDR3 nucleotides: TGTGCCAGCACCCTCGAGGGGGCCTTGAGAAATGAGCAGTTCTTC.